This is a list of T cell receptor beta chains from one sample in a study of cytotoxic CD8 clonotypes in ibrutinib-treated CLL. Clones were sequenced by immunoSEQ multiplex PCR, and TCRdb holds only the in-frame ones, with some missing. Among tens of thousands of clones listed, 80% were seen once. Sequenced here: PBMCs, sampled at disease progression, from a patient treated with ibrutinib. Receptor source: a human donor with chronic lymphocytic leukemia. CDR3s include the opening cysteine and the closing phenylalanine or tryptophan. The order of the fields is CDR3 length, D gene, V gene, CDR3 protein. D genes are given only for firm matches.

len: 15
d_gene: .
v_gene: TRBV5-6
CDR3aa: CASSLAGLDISEQYF

len: 15
d_gene: .
v_gene: TRBV7-3
CDR3aa: CASSASPSSTVEQYF

len: 13
d_gene: .
v_gene: TRBV6-5
CDR3aa: CASHRFGANVLTF

len: 13
d_gene: .
v_gene: TRBV30
CDR3aa: CAWSVSGPLEAFF

len: 15
d_gene: TRBD2
v_gene: TRBV7-2
CDR3aa: CASSPYTSGSILQYF

len: 15
d_gene: .
v_gene: TRBV18
CDR3aa: CASSPGLGVTDTQYF

len: 14
d_gene: TRBD1
v_gene: TRBV5-6
CDR3aa: CASSRGQVGQPQHF

len: 12
d_gene: .
v_gene: TRBV29-1
CDR3aa: CSVGTVNYGYTF

len: 12
d_gene: .
v_gene: TRBV5-8
CDR3aa: CASSLGPLKLFF

len: 15
d_gene: .
v_gene: TRBV5-1
CDR3aa: CASSSQAVKNTEAFF

len: 13
d_gene: .
v_gene: TRBV10-1
CDR3aa: CASSERTYNEQFF

len: 13
d_gene: .
v_gene: TRBV5-1
CDR3aa: CASSSDEQGSLHF

len: 17
d_gene: .
v_gene: TRBV28
CDR3aa: CASSFGRWGRNTGELFF

len: 15
d_gene: .
v_gene: TRBV28
CDR3aa: CASSLYRRRRGEQYF

len: 16
d_gene: .
v_gene: TRBV6-5
CDR3aa: CASSYVGTAFNYGYTF

len: 14
d_gene: .
v_gene: TRBV5-1
CDR3aa: CASHPGWGNQPQHF

len: 15
d_gene: .
v_gene: TRBV9
CDR3aa: CASSVGVESTGELFF

len: 15
d_gene: TRBD2
v_gene: TRBV15
CDR3aa: CATSRVGGGPYEQYF

len: 12
d_gene: .
v_gene: TRBV19
CDR3aa: CASGRDTYEQYF

len: 14
d_gene: TRBD1
v_gene: TRBV2
CDR3aa: CASSGSGGAYEQYF

len: 16
d_gene: .
v_gene: TRBV19
CDR3aa: CASSILHLDSNQPQHF

len: 14
d_gene: .
v_gene: TRBV5-1
CDR3aa: CASSLERGRIGYTF

len: 15
d_gene: .
v_gene: TRBV6-1
CDR3aa: CASIRQARANQPQHF

len: 14
d_gene: TRBD1
v_gene: TRBV2
CDR3aa: CASSEGQWNQPQHF

len: 13
d_gene: .
v_gene: TRBV5-4
CDR3aa: CASSWAGGEEQYF

len: 13
d_gene: .
v_gene: TRBV12-2
CDR3aa: CASRHDRVQPQHF

len: 15
d_gene: .
v_gene: TRBV5-1
CDR3aa: CASSPGHVGVNGYTF

len: 12
d_gene: .
v_gene: TRBV29-1
CDR3aa: CSVEDLSSEQYF

len: 15
d_gene: TRBD2
v_gene: TRBV27
CDR3aa: CASSRAGGSGYEQYF

len: 15
d_gene: .
v_gene: TRBV4-2
CDR3aa: CASSQDPYGTNIQYF

len: 14
d_gene: .
v_gene: TRBV11-3
CDR3aa: CASSLRGRADTQYF

len: 15
d_gene: TRBD1
v_gene: TRBV5-1
CDR3aa: CASTNGQGSTYEQYF

len: 14
d_gene: .
v_gene: TRBV10-1
CDR3aa: CATTSSGGDTEAFF

len: 14
d_gene: .
v_gene: TRBV5-1
CDR3aa: CASSSRSGVHEQFF

len: 17
d_gene: .
v_gene: TRBV7-8
CDR3aa: CASSLPTGWGSKNIQYF

len: 14
d_gene: .
v_gene: TRBV7-9
CDR3aa: CASSDSSLGYGYTF

len: 17
d_gene: .
v_gene: TRBV4-1
CDR3aa: CASSPFGLEETNEKLFF

len: 11
d_gene: .
v_gene: TRBV25-1
CDR3aa: CASSESYGYTF

len: 14
d_gene: .
v_gene: TRBV10-3
CDR3aa: CAISEPRDQETQYF

len: 12
d_gene: .
v_gene: TRBV11-2
CDR3aa: CASSSYNSPLHF

len: 14
d_gene: .
v_gene: TRBV28
CDR3aa: CASSLNVNTGELFF

len: 12
d_gene: .
v_gene: TRBV29-1
CDR3aa: CSVEVTLGEQYF

len: 12
d_gene: .
v_gene: TRBV13
CDR3aa: CASSPHSYEQYF

len: 13
d_gene: .
v_gene: TRBV6-5
CDR3aa: CASRAWGANEQYF

len: 13
d_gene: TRBD1
v_gene: TRBV30
CDR3aa: CAWSRTGVHGYTF

len: 16
d_gene: .
v_gene: TRBV6-5
CDR3aa: CASSYSPRALRYEQYF

len: 17
d_gene: .
v_gene: TRBV19
CDR3aa: CASSTRSQGKLYYGYTF

len: 18
d_gene: .
v_gene: TRBV27
CDR3aa: CASSLRTGSRGGNYEQYF

len: 12
d_gene: .
v_gene: TRBV6-1
CDR3aa: CASNWGSYEQYF

len: 13
d_gene: .
v_gene: TRBV30
CDR3aa: CAWSVPGASEQYF

len: 16
d_gene: .
v_gene: TRBV5-1
CDR3aa: CASSLTTGISPREQFF

len: 16
d_gene: TRBD1
v_gene: TRBV5-4
CDR3aa: CASSSGGTGTGNTIYF

len: 13
d_gene: .
v_gene: TRBV4-1
CDR3aa: CASSRKMNTEAFF